These 26 T cell receptor beta chains share one sample of origin, sequenced in a study of OX40 agonist ivuxolimab in advanced cancers. Repertoires were generated with immunoSEQ multiplex PCR, while TCRdb's copy carries only in-frame clones and drops some. Of approximately 92,000 clones in the sample, about 96% were seen once. Sequenced here: CD4+ or CD8+ T cells sorted from blood, sampled in a trial of the OX40 agonist ivuxolimab. Receptors originate from an adult with an advanced solid tumor such as melanoma, head and neck, liver or kidney cancer.

The chain uses TRBV27 and TRBJ2-1; D call uncertain. Trimming pared 2 bases from V and 2 bases from J, leaving 4 bases between. The CDR3 runs to 13 residues. Germline V gene lookup returns CDR1 MNHEY and CDR2 SMNVEV (reference sequence). CDR3: CASSLSAYNEQFF. DNA of the CDR3: TGTGCCAGCAGTTTAAGTGCCTACAATGAGCAGTTCTTC.

With regard to this clone: This same CDR3 is encoded by further DNA sequences in the sample. The V and J genes are TRBV28 and TRBJ2-7; a possible D gene is TRBD1 (6 bases). V was cut by 3 bases and J by 4 bases, with 13 bases left in between. Germline V lookup: CDR1 MDHEN, CDR2 SYDVKM. This CDR3 is built from 14 residues. CDR3 region: CASSLTDRRYEQYF. Written as DNA, the CDR3 is TGTGCCAGCAGTTTGACCGACAGGAGATACGAGCAGTACTTC.

The rearrangement links TRBV27 to TRBJ2-7; weak D call: TRBD2 (7 bases). Trimming removed 8 bases at V and 1 base at J, with 15 bases between. CDR3 length: 14 amino acids. Germline-derived CDR1 and CDR2 are MNHEY and SMNVEV (reference sequence). CDR3 loop: CASSVGGPSYEQYF. CDR3 nucleotide sequence: TGTGCCAGCTCTGTCGGGGGGCCGTCCTACGAGCAGTACTTC.

The chain joins TRBV29-1 to TRBJ2-7, with 7 bases aligning to TRBD2. Germline CDR1 and CDR2: SQVTM and ANQGSEA. The V and J ends lost 3 bases and 2 bases, in that order; junction bases with no gene match: 4. CDR3 length equals 13 residues. The CDR3 coding sequence is TGCAGCGTTGAGGGGGGGGTACCCTACGAGCAGTACTTC. It codes for CSVEGGVPYEQYF.

This clone showed up just once. The chain joins TRBV4-3 to TRBJ2-7; D is perhaps TRBD1 or TRBD2 (5 bases each). Germline CDR1 reads LGHNA; CDR2 reads YSLEER. CDR3 length: 15 amino acids. V shed 1 base and J shed 4 bases, with 14 bases lying between them. The CDR3 sequence is CASSQGFGREYEQYF. CDR3 in DNA: TGCGCCAGCAGCCAAGGATTTGGCAGGGAGTACGAGCAGTACTTC.

The chain joins TRBV4-3 to TRBJ2-7; D is unresolved. Germline V gene data show CDR1 as LGHNA and CDR2 as YSLEER. The CDR3 extends over 12 amino acids. V gave up 6 bases and J gave up 1 base, with 7 bases separating them. CDR3 sequence (DNA): TGCGCCAGCAGGGGCGGATCCTACGAGCAGTACTTC. This translates into CASRGGSYEQYF.

The chain employs TRBV6-5 and TRBJ2-7, with 9 bases fitting TRBD2. The CDR3 spans 15 residues. Germline CDR1 reads MNHEY; CDR2 reads SVGAGI. The ends lost 6 bases at V and 4 bases at J; junction bases unmatched: 10. The CDR3 bases are TGTGCCAGCAGCTCCGGTAGCGGGAGTCTTTACGAGCAGTACTTC. It specifies CASSSGSGSLYEQYF.

V is TRBV5-6 and J is TRBJ2-7, with 8 bases identical to TRBD2. The CDR3 consists of 15 residues. V dropped 0 bases and J dropped 7; count of bases not matched to a gene: 9. Germline CDR1 is SGHDT and CDR2 is YYEEEE. The CDR3 is CASSLDSSGMGEQYF. The CDR3 DNA is TGTGCCAGCAGCTTGGATAGTAGCGGGATGGGTGAGCAGTACTTC.

The chain combines TRBV2 with TRBJ2-7, with D unclear. The CDR3 consists of 13 residues. Trimming took off 6 bases at V and 3 bases at J, with 12 bases between the two ends. Germline CDR1 and CDR2: SNHLY and FYNNEI. In DNA form, the CDR3 reads TGTGCCAGCAGATCACGAACCCACTACGAGCAGTACTTC. Translating it yields CASRSRTHYEQYF.

This chain uses TRBV7-2 with TRBJ2-7, with 9 bases that match TRBD1. The V gene end was trimmed by 4 bases and the J gene end by 5 bases; junction bases not matched to a gene: 6. Germline V gene lookup returns CDR1 SGHTA and CDR2 FQGNSA. This CDR3 contains 14 residues. CDR3 residues: CASSWTGDYNEQYF. The CDR3 nucleotides read TGTGCCAGCAGCTGGACAGGGGATTACAACGAGCAGTACTTC.

The chain joins TRBV4-1 to TRBJ2-3; D remains ambiguous. Trimming took off 2 bases at V and 4 bases at J, with 10 bases between the two ends. The CDR3 contains 14 residues. The germline V gene encodes CDR1 MGHRA and CDR2 YSYEKL. The CDR3 protein is CASSQSAPPDTQYF. The CDR3 DNA is TGCGCCAGCAGCCAATCCGCGCCCCCAGATACGCAGTATTTT.

This clone occurred once. J is TRBJ1-5 and V is TRBV28, with D possibly TRBD1 on 6 matching bases. V dropped 7 bases and J dropped 5 bases, with 18 bases sitting between them. The germline V gene encodes CDR1 MDHEN and CDR2 SYDVKM. The CDR3 covers 15 residues. The CDR3 is CASTPDRKRHQPQHF. The DNA of the CDR3 is TGTGCCAGCACCCCCGACAGGAAGAGGCATCAGCCCCAGCATTTT. Looking up the rest from reference TRBV28 and TRBJ1-5 gives the full variable domain: DVKVTQSSRYLVKRTGEKVFLECVQDMDHENMFWYRQDPGLGLRLIYFSYDVKMKEKGDIPEGYSVSREKKERFSLILESASTNQTSMYLCASTPDRKRHQPQHFGDGTRLSIL.

The genes are TRBV6-1 and TRBJ1-6, with D perhaps TRBD1 (6 bases). The V end was cut by 0 bases, the J end by 7 bases, with 19 bases between. CDR3 length: 18 amino acids. In germline, CDR1 is MNHNS, CDR2 SASEGT. The CDR3 region has the DNA TGTGCCAGCAGTGAAGCAGGGGGGGGGACCCCTGTGAATTCACCCCTCCACTTT. It specifies CASSEAGGGTPVNSPLHF.

This clone showed up just once. V gene TRBV4-1 combines with J gene TRBJ2-7; perhaps TRBD2 as D (5 bases). Germline V CDR1 and CDR2: MGHRA, YSYEKL. Trimming removed 4 bases at V and 2 bases at J, with 15 bases between. The CDR3 consists of 15 residues. The CDR3 is CASSREWTATYEQYF. The CDR3 DNA reads as TGCGCCAGCAGCCGGGAATGGACTGCAACCTACGAGCAGTACTTC.

This rearrangement joins TRBV7-8 to TRBJ1-3; no clear D gene. With 3 bases removed from V and 5 bases from J, the gap between germline ends came to 8 bases. The CDR3 length is 13 residues. Looked up from germline, CDR1 is SGHVS and CDR2 is FQNEAQ. The CDR3 sequence: CASSFPPRNTIYF. CDR3 in DNA: TGTGCCAGCAGCTTCCCGCCGAGAAACACCATATATTTT.

The chain employs TRBV9 and TRBJ2-2; 9 bases map to TRBD2. The CDR3 consists of 18 residues. V lost 0 bases to trimming and J lost 5 bases; unmatched junction nucleotides: 11. Germline CDR1 is SGDLS and CDR2 is YYNGEE. The CDR3 sequence: CASSVAKGEGLATGELFF. The CDR3 DNA follows: TGTGCCAGCAGCGTAGCAAAGGGGGAGGGACTAGCAACCGGGGAGCTGTTTTTT.

The chain has TRBV29-1 and TRBJ2-1, with unresolved D. V shed 6 bases and J shed 2 bases, with 11 bases lying between them. The V gene's germline CDR1 is SQVTM and CDR2 ANQGSEA. This CDR3 is 13 amino acids long. The CDR3 loop reads CSVLNQPYNEQFF. The CDR3, as DNA: TGCAGCGTCTTGAATCAGCCCTACAATGAGCAGTTCTTC.

The gene calls are TRBV19 and TRBJ2-7; 8 positions agree with TRBD2. V gave up 3 bases and J gave up 3 bases; unmatched junction bases: 1. Germline V gene sequence: CDR1 LNHDA, CDR2 SQIVND (reference sequence). The CDR3 runs to 13 residues. CDR3 sequence: CASSILAGYEQYF. The CDR3 DNA is TGTGCCAGTAGTATTCTAGCGGGCTACGAGCAGTACTTC.

This clone was seen just once. The CDR3 protein is CASSLGQTYEQYF. CDR3 nucleotide sequence: TGTGCCAGCAGTTTAGGACAGACATACGAGCAGTACTTC. This rearrangement joins TRBV27 to TRBJ2-7; the D gene is possibly TRBD1 (6 bases). V was shortened by 2 bases and J by 4 bases, with 9 bases between the two germline ends. The CDR3 totals 13 residues. Germline lookup yields CDR1 MNHEY and CDR2 SMNVEV (reference sequence).

V is TRBV28 and J is TRBJ2-6; tentatively, D is TRBD2 (5 bases). The V gene lost 3 bases and the J gene lost 3 bases, with 9 bases spanning the gap. Germline V lookup: CDR1 MDHEN, CDR2 SYDVKM. The CDR3 totals 15 residues. CDR3 coding DNA: TGTGCCAGCAGTTTCTCGGAGGATGGGGCCAACGTCCTGACTTTC. This sequence encodes CASSFSEDGANVLTF.

The genes are TRBV7-2 and TRBJ2-1; TRBD1 or TRBD2 may be the D gene (5 bases each). Germline V gives CDR1 SGHTA, CDR2 FQGNSA. The CDR3 has 14 amino acids. Trimming took off 5 bases at V and 4 bases at J, with 12 bases between the two ends. The CDR3 sequence: CASSDPGRYNEQFF. For the CDR3, the DNA is TGTGCCAGCAGCGACCCGGGGCGTTACAATGAGCAGTTCTTC.

A remark on this clone: The junction does not match germline at one end; this may be a read error. V gene TRBV7-9 combines with J gene TRBJ2-2, with 7 bases identical to TRBD2. Germline V gives CDR1 SEHNR, CDR2 FQNEAQ (reference sequence). This CDR3 has 15 residues. As DNA, the CDR3 is TGTGCCAGCAGCCTAGCGGTCGCGAACACCGGGGAGCTGTTTTTT. The encoded protein is CASSLAVANTGELFF. Looking up the rest from reference TRBV7-9 and TRBJ2-2 gives the full variable domain: DTGVSQNPRHKITKRGQNVTFRCDPISEHNRLYWYRQTLGQGPEFLTYFQNEAQLEKSRLLSDRFSAERPKGSFSTLEIQRTEQGDSAMYLCASSLAVANTGELFFGEGSRLTVL.

The chain links TRBV27 to TRBJ2-3; D not resolved. CDR3 length: 13 amino acids. Looked up from germline, CDR1 is MNHEY and CDR2 is SMNVEV (reference sequence). V lost 4 bases to trimming and J lost 3 bases, with 8 bases between them. This CDR3 reads CASSYGPTDTQYF. The CDR3 region has the DNA TGTGCCAGCAGTTATGGCCCAACAGATACGCAGTATTTT.

The rearrangement uses TRBV9 and TRBJ2-7; TRBD1 aligns across 7 bases. With 4 bases clipped from V and 3 bases from J, the junction kept 10 bases outside the gene matches. CDR1 is SGDLS and CDR2 is YYNGEE in the germline V gene. The CDR3 extends over 15 amino acids. CDR3 loop: CASSPQQGSHYEQYF. CDR3 in DNA: TGTGCCAGCAGCCCACAACAGGGGTCCCACTACGAGCAGTACTTC.

This chain joins TRBV9 and TRBJ2-3; D unclear. This CDR3 contains 15 residues. Germline V CDR1 and CDR2: SGDLS, YYNGEE. V was cut by 0 bases and J by 0 bases, with 8 bases left in between. The CDR3 coding sequence is TGTGCCAGCAGCGTAGGGTCCACCAGCACAGATACGCAGTATTTT. Translated: CASSVGSTSTDTQYF.

As to this clone: The sample holds other DNA sequences that translate to the same CDR3. CDR3: CASSLSGGSYEQYF. Here the CDR3 DNA reads TGTGCCAGCAGTTTATCGGGGGGCTCCTACGAGCAGTACTTC. The chain links TRBV27 to TRBJ2-7; a weak D match, TRBD2 (6 bases). Trimming took 0 bases from V and 0 from J, leaving 6 bases between them. The CDR3 loop spans 14 amino acids. The germline CDR1 and CDR2 sequences are MNHEY and SMNVEV (reference sequence).